The 17 T cell receptor beta chains given below trace back to one sample, sequenced in a study of STAT5B mutations in CD4+ large granular lymphocyte leukemia. Libraries were prepared by immunoSEQ multiplex PCR; TCRdb keeps only in-frame clonotypes and omits some of them. The sample includes roughly 29,000 clones, about 81% seen only once; the top ten take approximately 3%. The specimen was CD4+ T cells from blood buffy coats. These receptors were collected from a human donor in good health.

The chain recombines TRBV5-1 with TRBJ1-2; D not certain. The CDR3 loop spans 16 amino acids. Per the germline V gene, CDR1 is SGHRS and CDR2 is YFSETQ. Trimming removed 2 bases from V and 3 bases from J, with 17 bases in between. The CDR3 DNA is TGCGCCAGCAGCTTAGGTGACGGCGGGCGGGACTATGGCTACACCTTC. Protein: CASSLGDGGRDYGYTF. Together with reference TRBV5-1 and TRBJ1-2, the CDR3 gives the full variable domain: KAGVTQTPRYLIKTRGQQVTLSCSPISGHRSVSWYQQTPGQGLQFLFEYFSETQRNKGNFPGRFSGRQFSNSRSEMNVSTLELGDSALYLCASSLGDGGRDYGYTFGSGTRLTVV.

The gene calls are TRBV27 and TRBJ2-2, with TRBD1 matching over 7 bases. Germline V gene lookup returns CDR1 MNHEY and CDR2 SMNVEV (reference sequence). Trimming took 3 bases from V and 1 from J; bases not matched to a gene: 5. This CDR3 has 16 residues. CDR3 region: CASSFPRTGNTGELFF. CDR3 in DNA: TGTGCCAGCAGTTTCCCACGGACAGGGAACACCGGGGAGCTGTTTTTT.

This clone has more than one count but fewer than ten. The chain recombines TRBV7-3 with TRBJ2-1, with D perhaps matching TRBD1 (5 bases). The CDR3 is 12 amino acids. V was shortened by 5 bases and J by 15 bases, with 17 bases between the two germline ends. Germline CDR1 is SGHTA and CDR2 is FQGTGA. The CDR3 loop is CASSADAGFLFF. CDR3 DNA sequence: TGTGCCAGCAGCGCGGACGCAGGGTTTTTGTTCTTC.

The chain joins TRBV28 to TRBJ2-1; 9 bases fit TRBD1. Germline V lookup: CDR1 MDHEN, CDR2 SYDVKM. CDR3 size: 16 residues. V gave up 6 bases and J gave up 4 bases; unmatched junction bases: 10. CDR3 loop: CASSIPTGQGYNEQFF. The CDR3 nucleotides are TGTGCCAGCAGCATTCCCACGGGACAGGGTTACAATGAGCAGTTCTTC.

The CDR3 spells CASKRDPGQGANTGELFF. DNA of the CDR3: TGCGCCAGCAAGAGAGACCCGGGACAGGGGGCGAACACCGGGGAGCTGTTTTTT. The rearrangement uses TRBV5-1 and TRBJ2-2, with 11 bases that match TRBD1. The germline V gene has CDR1 SGHRS and CDR2 YFSETQ. The CDR3 spans 18 residues. J lost 0 bases, V lost 6 bases, and 10 bases had no gene match.

The rearrangement joins TRBV5-1 to TRBJ2-2, with D possibly TRBD2 on 6 matching bases. The CDR3 totals 16 residues. The V and J ends lost 0 bases and 5 bases respectively, with 14 bases between them. From germline, CDR1 is SGHRS and CDR2 YFSETQ. The CDR3 DNA reads as TGCGCCAGCAGCTTGGGGAAGACTAGGAGGACCGGGGAGCTGTTTTTT. It translates to CASSLGKTRRTGELFF.

V and J are TRBV2 and TRBJ2-3; D unresolved. CDR1 is SNHLY, CDR2 FYNNEI, per germline. This CDR3 spans 11 amino acids. V was shortened by 4 bases and J by 6 bases, with 5 bases between the two germline ends. For the CDR3, the DNA is TGTGCCAGCAGTGTTTCGGATACGCAGTATTTT. This gives the protein CASSVSDTQYF.

This chain joins TRBV6-6 and TRBJ2-7; TRBD2 agrees at 12 bases. CDR3 length: 14 residues. Trimming took 6 bases from V and 5 from J; bases not matched to a gene: 5. Germline V gene sequence: CDR1 MNHNY, CDR2 SVGAGI (reference sequence). CDR3 sequence (DNA): TGTGCCAGCAGCCGACTAGCGGGAGAGAACGAGCAGTACTTC. Translating gives CASSRLAGENEQYF.

This clone was found a few times. The CDR3 nucleotides read TGTGCCAGCAGCCCCCCTCGGGGCAGGGGGACAGCTTTCTTT. Residues: CASSPPRGRGTAFF. The chain recombines TRBV28 with TRBJ1-1, with 7 bases fitting TRBD1. CDR3 length: 14 amino acids. Trimming took 6 bases from V and 10 from J; bases not matched to a gene: 14. Looked up from germline, CDR1 is MDHEN and CDR2 is SYDVKM.

The CDR3 here is CASSMSPGGSNYGYTF. The CDR3 DNA reads as TGTGCCAGTAGTATGTCCCCTGGGGGGAGCAACTATGGCTACACCTTC. J is TRBJ1-2 and V is TRBV19; a possible D gene is TRBD1 (5 bases). V gave up 3 bases and J gave up 2 bases, with 16 bases separating them. The CDR3 consists of 16 residues. CDR1 is LNHDA, CDR2 SQIVND, per germline (reference sequence). The variable domain in full, completed from reference TRBV19 and TRBJ1-2, reads DGGITQSPKYLFRKEGQNVTLSCEQNLNHDAMYWYRQDPGQGLRLIYYSQIVNDFQKGDIAEGYSVSREKKESFPLTVTSAQKNPTAFYLCASSMSPGGSNYGYTFGSGTRLTVV.

The CDR3 DNA reads TGTGCCAGCAGCTCTCCGTCGACTAGCGGGAGATTTTTGAATGAGCAGTTCTTC. The encoded protein is CASSSPSTSGRFLNEQFF. The chain joins TRBV27 to TRBJ2-1, with TRBD2 matching over 12 bases. The CDR3 loop spans 18 amino acids. V was pared by 6 bases and J by 7 bases, with 16 bases of the junction left unmatched. In germline, CDR1 is MNHEY, CDR2 SMNVEV (reference sequence).

The chain carries TRBV2 and TRBJ1-1, with unresolved D. Germline V CDR1 and CDR2: SNHLY, FYNNEI. Deletions cut 8 bases from V and 1 base from J, with 11 bases between. This CDR3 has 13 amino acids. The DNA of the CDR3 is TGTGCCAGCGAAAGGGCCTCGAACACTGAAGCTTTCTTT. It codes for CASERASNTEAFF.

The J gene is TRBJ2-5, the V gene TRBV5-6, with 8 bases fitting TRBD1. The CDR3 consists of 15 residues. The V gene end was trimmed by 0 bases and the J gene end by 4 bases; junction bases not matched to a gene: 5. Germline CDR1 and CDR2: SGHDT and YYEEEE. The CDR3 loop is CASSLDRGRGETQYF. CDR3 bases: TGTGCCAGCAGCTTGGACAGGGGGAGAGGAGAGACCCAGTACTTC.

This chain links TRBV7-9 with TRBJ2-1, with 10 bases lining up with TRBD2. Trimming at V came to 5 bases and at J to 1 base, leaving 11 bases not matched to a gene. The CDR3 covers 18 residues. Germline CDR1 and CDR2: SEHNR and FQNEAQ (reference sequence). CDR3 sequence (DNA): TGTGCCAGCAGCGGGGGAGTAGCGGGAGGTCCTTCCTACAATGAGCAGTTCTTC. It codes for CASSGGVAGGPSYNEQFF.

CDR3 coding DNA: TGCGCCAGCAGCTTGGGGGACTATGGCTACACCTTC. Translation gives CASSLGDYGYTF. The chain is built from TRBV5-1 and TRBJ1-2; unclear D gene. CDR1 SGHRS and CDR2 YFSETQ come from the germline V gene. The length of the CDR3 is 12 residues. The ends were cut back, 0 bases at V and 3 bases at J, with 3 bases in the middle.

The rearrangement uses TRBV5-1 and TRBJ1-1; 8 positions match TRBD1. J gave up 3 bases and V 4 bases, and 8 bases lay outside the gene matches. Germline loops: CDR1 SGHRS, CDR2 YFSETQ. This CDR3 is built from 15 residues. CDR3 coding DNA: TGCGCCAGCAGCAAGGGACAGGCCAGGGACACTGAAGCTTTCTTT. Residues: CASSKGQARDTEAFF.

The rearrangement joins TRBV10-1 to TRBJ2-7; 9 nucleotides align to TRBD2. The germline gives CDR1 WNHNN, CDR2 SYGVQD (reference sequence). The CDR3 contains 15 residues. Germline trimming cut 4 bases from V and 3 bases from J; bases unmatched to any gene: 7. The DNA for the CDR3 is TGCGCCAGCAGTGTCAAGCGGGAGGCCTTCTACGAGCAGTACTTC. Its protein is CASSVKREAFYEQYF.